These T cell receptor beta chains were read from a single sample in a study of molecular identifiers for immune sequencing clone quantification. MiXCR was run by TCRdb on the PCR reads, yielding one entry per CDR3 protein. The sample lists about 640,000 distinct CDR3 sequences; nearly 20% were seen once. The sequencing sample was made of naive CD8+ T cells from blood, with Jurkat cell RNA spiked in. The receptor set was obtained from a human donor in good health. Some libraries in this study had Jurkat cell RNA spiked in. CDR3s include the opening cysteine and the closing phenylalanine or tryptophan. The D gene is left open where the match is weak. A row's size may be missing; if present it is once, few, many or a size class.

>TRBJ2-7|-|TRBV29-1|few
TGCAGCGTTGAAGATCAATTAGGGGTCAACGAGCAGTACTTC
CSVEDQLGVNEQYF
>TRBJ2-1|-|TRBV7-3|many
TGTGCCAGCAGCGCAGGGTTTAGCTCGTACAATGAGCAGTTCTTC
CASSAGFSSYNEQFF
>TRBJ1-2|-|TRBV13|many
TGTGCCAGCAGCTTAGGTATCCCCGACGTGATGAACTATGGCTACACCTTC
CASSLGIPDVMNYGYTF
>TRBJ1-1|-|TRBV7-9|-
TGTGCCAGCAGCTTAGCGCAGGGCAACACTGGAGCTTTCTTT
CASSLAQGNTGAFF
>TRBJ2-7|TRBD1|TRBV7-9|many
TGTGCCAGCAGCGCGGACAGGAGGTACGAGCAGTACTTC
CASSADRRYEQYF
>TRBJ2-3|-|TRBV30|few
TGTGCCTGGAACAGGAAACTTTCCACAGATACGCAGTATTTT
CAWNRKLSTDTQYF
>TRBJ2-3|-|TRBV6-1|many
TGTGCCAGCACATCCCGGGCAGATACGCAGTATTTT
CASTSRADTQYF
>TRBJ2-7|TRBD1|TRBV7-9|many
TGTGCCAGCAGCTCCTGGGACAGCCCCGTCTACGAGCAGTACTTC
CASSSWDSPVYEQYF
>TRBJ1-1|-|TRBV5-6|many
TGTGCCAGCAGCTTTTTCTCAGGACCTGAAGCTTTCTTT
CASSFFSGPEAFF
>TRBJ2-7|-|TRBV30|-
TGTGCCTGGAGCAACAACCGGGACGACCCGAAGAACGAGCAGTACTTC
CAWSNNRDDPKNEQYF
>TRBJ2-7|TRBD2|TRBV7-9|many
TGTGCCAGCAGCTTAGTTGCGGGAGCCAACGAGCAGTACTTC
CASSLVAGANEQYF
>TRBJ2-2|-|TRBV9|many
TGTGCCAGCAGCGTAGGAGGAGGTGCCGGGGAGCTGTTTTTT
CASSVGGGAGELFF
>TRBJ1-2|-|TRBV25-1|-
TGTGCCAGCAGTGACGACAGTTACTATGGCTACACCTTC
CASSDDSYYGYTF
>TRBJ2-7|-|TRBV6-5|few
TGTGCCAGCAGTTACTCAAATGGTGTCTACGAGCAGTACTTC
CASSYSNGVYEQYF
>TRBJ1-2|-|TRBV12-3/TRBV12-4|-
TGTGCCAGCAATGCCACCGAAGGATACTATGGCTACACCTTC
CASNATEGYYGYTF
>TRBJ1-1|-|TRBV7-9|many
TGTGCCAGCAGCTTTTCGAACACTGAAGCTTTCTTT
CASSFSNTEAFF
>TRBJ2-5|TRBD2|TRBV4-1|many
TGCGCCAGCAGCCGCGGACTAGGGGAAGAGACCCAGTACTTC
CASSRGLGEETQYF
>TRBJ2-2|-|TRBV7-6|-
TGTGCCAGCAGCCGGTCCGACAGCGCCGGGGAGCTGTTTTTT
CASSRSDSAGELFF
>TRBJ2-7|TRBD1|TRBV19|-
TGTGCCAGTATAACAGGGGGGAACGTCTACGAGCAGTACTTC
CASITGGNVYEQYF
>TRBJ2-3|-|TRBV7-3|few
TGTGCCAGCAGCTCTGGGACCTTTCTCACAGATACGCAGTATTTT
CASSSGTFLTDTQYF
>TRBJ2-3|-|TRBV4-2|-
TGTGCCAGCAGCCAAGCCTGGGACTCAACGCAGTATTTT
CASSQAWDSTQYF
>TRBJ2-3|-|TRBV19|-
TGTGCCAGTAGTAACCCCTCAGGGGCCCTCACAGATACGCAGTATTTT
CASSNPSGALTDTQYF
>TRBJ2-1|TRBD1|TRBV5-4|many
TGTGCCAGCAGCTTGGATCGAGGACAGGTCTCCTACAATGAGCAGTTCTTC
CASSLDRGQVSYNEQFF
>TRBJ2-5|TRBD2|TRBV5-6|many
TGTGCCAGCAGCTTACTAGCGGGAGTAACGGAGACCCAGTACTTC
CASSLLAGVTETQYF